This TCR beta chain was obtained from a study of T cell responses to AZD1222 COVID-19 vaccine. Study findings and constraints: An increase in Spike-specific TCR breadth and depth was observed after two AZD1222 doses.

This table comes from immunoSEQ multiplex PCR, and its TCRdb copy is limited to in-frame clones, with some not included. In the table there are 250,000 to 300,000 clones, about 94% of which are singletons. With respect to this clone: Its antigen is not known.

Analyses pooled second doses at about 4 or about 12 weeks. This CDR3 has 13 residues. Germline lookup yields CDR1 LGHDT and CDR2 YNNKEL (reference sequence). V lost 3 bases, J lost 5 bases, and 7 bases lay in between. The origin of this receptor is an adult who received the AZD1222 COVID-19 vaccine. The V call is TRBV3-1 (or the pseudogene TRBV3-2), the J call TRBJ2-2; D is uncertain. The material sequenced was peripheral blood, taken 28 days after the second AZD1222 dose. The CDR3 coding sequence is TGTGCCAGCAGCCACGGTGGGACCGGGGAGCTGTTTTTT. It encodes CASSHGGTGELFF.